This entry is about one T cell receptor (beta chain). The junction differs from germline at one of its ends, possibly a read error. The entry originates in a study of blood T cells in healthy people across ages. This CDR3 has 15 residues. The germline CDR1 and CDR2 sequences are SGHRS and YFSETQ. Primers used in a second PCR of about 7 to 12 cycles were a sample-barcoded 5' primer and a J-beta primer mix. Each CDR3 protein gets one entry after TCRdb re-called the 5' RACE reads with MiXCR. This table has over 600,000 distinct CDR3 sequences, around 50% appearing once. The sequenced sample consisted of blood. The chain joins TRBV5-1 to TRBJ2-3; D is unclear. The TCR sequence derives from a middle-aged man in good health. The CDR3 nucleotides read TGCGCCAGCAGCTTGAGCTCGGAGAACACAGAGACGCAGTATTTT. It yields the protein CASSLSSENTETQYF. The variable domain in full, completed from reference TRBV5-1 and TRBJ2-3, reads KAGVTQTPRYLIKTRGQQVTLSCSPISGHRSVSWYQQTPGQGLQFLFEYFSETQRNKGNFPGRFSGRQFSNSRSEMNVSTLELGDSALYLCASSLSSENTETQYFGPGTRLTVL.